The table lists the clone carrying this TCR beta chain with a few counts. The antigen is unknown. A second 7 to 11 cycle PCR used barcoded and J-beta primers. Per-sample output comprised a minimum of 3 million paired-end reads containing CDR3. TCRdb reanalysed the 5' RACE reads using MiXCR and keeps one entry per CDR3 protein. Of about 830,000 distinct CDR3 sequences listed, 62% are singletons. The sample belongs to a study of blood T cells in healthy people across ages. Findings of the study overall: Considered underestimates were the diversity estimates obtained from one million T cells.

The sample, around 10 milliliters of peripheral blood, was drawn from each donor. The CDR3 is made up of 13 amino acids. Per germline, CDR1 DFQATT and CDR2 SNEGSKA (reference sequence). The TCR comes from a young man in good health. V and J are TRBV20-1 and TRBJ2-4, with D possibly being TRBD1 (5 bases). The J call is doubtful: the DNA matches TRBJ2-7 better. Sequencing input: blood. DNA of the CDR3: TGCAGTGCCACAGACAGAGTCCCATCCGAGCAGTACTTC. It specifies CSATDRVPSEQYF.